Below, one T cell receptor (beta chain) is given with its context. Antigen specificity is unknown. The record originates from a study of cytomegalovirus exposure and HLA in healthy donors. Whole-study findings and limits: With DRB1 most and HLA-C fewest, TCR association rates differed between HLA loci in a later analysis. In a later analysis, parvovirus B19, influenza, CMV and Epstein-Barr virus appeared linked to several top co-occurrence clusters. Analysis was carried out at a later point, and it linked a missense DCLRE1C variant to TCR beta V- and J-gene trimming.

Use of 60 Vbeta and 13 Jbeta primers characterized the PCR. In the original analysis: Tens of millions of unique TCR beta chains, some 9.9 million shared, were counted in a later analysis. The repertoire was sequenced with immunoSEQ multiplex PCR; TCRdb's copy has only in-frame clones and lacks some. Clonal size and the V and J genes are those of that table, whereas D and trimming came from the DNA. The sample lists about 120,000 clones, around 76% occurring once. The sequence was collected from a woman between 35 and 50 years old in good health and CMV-seropositive. The specimen was PBMCs.

The CDR3 here is CASSQAGTGAYEQYF. CDR3 coding DNA: TGTGCCAGCAGCCAAGCGGGGACAGGGGCGTACGAGCAGTACTTC. This rearrangement joins TRBV28 to TRBJ2-7, with TRBD1 matching over 10 bases. This CDR3 contains 15 residues. Trimming took 6 bases from V and 4 from J; bases not matched to a gene: 9. CDR1 is MDHEN, CDR2 SYDVKM, per germline.